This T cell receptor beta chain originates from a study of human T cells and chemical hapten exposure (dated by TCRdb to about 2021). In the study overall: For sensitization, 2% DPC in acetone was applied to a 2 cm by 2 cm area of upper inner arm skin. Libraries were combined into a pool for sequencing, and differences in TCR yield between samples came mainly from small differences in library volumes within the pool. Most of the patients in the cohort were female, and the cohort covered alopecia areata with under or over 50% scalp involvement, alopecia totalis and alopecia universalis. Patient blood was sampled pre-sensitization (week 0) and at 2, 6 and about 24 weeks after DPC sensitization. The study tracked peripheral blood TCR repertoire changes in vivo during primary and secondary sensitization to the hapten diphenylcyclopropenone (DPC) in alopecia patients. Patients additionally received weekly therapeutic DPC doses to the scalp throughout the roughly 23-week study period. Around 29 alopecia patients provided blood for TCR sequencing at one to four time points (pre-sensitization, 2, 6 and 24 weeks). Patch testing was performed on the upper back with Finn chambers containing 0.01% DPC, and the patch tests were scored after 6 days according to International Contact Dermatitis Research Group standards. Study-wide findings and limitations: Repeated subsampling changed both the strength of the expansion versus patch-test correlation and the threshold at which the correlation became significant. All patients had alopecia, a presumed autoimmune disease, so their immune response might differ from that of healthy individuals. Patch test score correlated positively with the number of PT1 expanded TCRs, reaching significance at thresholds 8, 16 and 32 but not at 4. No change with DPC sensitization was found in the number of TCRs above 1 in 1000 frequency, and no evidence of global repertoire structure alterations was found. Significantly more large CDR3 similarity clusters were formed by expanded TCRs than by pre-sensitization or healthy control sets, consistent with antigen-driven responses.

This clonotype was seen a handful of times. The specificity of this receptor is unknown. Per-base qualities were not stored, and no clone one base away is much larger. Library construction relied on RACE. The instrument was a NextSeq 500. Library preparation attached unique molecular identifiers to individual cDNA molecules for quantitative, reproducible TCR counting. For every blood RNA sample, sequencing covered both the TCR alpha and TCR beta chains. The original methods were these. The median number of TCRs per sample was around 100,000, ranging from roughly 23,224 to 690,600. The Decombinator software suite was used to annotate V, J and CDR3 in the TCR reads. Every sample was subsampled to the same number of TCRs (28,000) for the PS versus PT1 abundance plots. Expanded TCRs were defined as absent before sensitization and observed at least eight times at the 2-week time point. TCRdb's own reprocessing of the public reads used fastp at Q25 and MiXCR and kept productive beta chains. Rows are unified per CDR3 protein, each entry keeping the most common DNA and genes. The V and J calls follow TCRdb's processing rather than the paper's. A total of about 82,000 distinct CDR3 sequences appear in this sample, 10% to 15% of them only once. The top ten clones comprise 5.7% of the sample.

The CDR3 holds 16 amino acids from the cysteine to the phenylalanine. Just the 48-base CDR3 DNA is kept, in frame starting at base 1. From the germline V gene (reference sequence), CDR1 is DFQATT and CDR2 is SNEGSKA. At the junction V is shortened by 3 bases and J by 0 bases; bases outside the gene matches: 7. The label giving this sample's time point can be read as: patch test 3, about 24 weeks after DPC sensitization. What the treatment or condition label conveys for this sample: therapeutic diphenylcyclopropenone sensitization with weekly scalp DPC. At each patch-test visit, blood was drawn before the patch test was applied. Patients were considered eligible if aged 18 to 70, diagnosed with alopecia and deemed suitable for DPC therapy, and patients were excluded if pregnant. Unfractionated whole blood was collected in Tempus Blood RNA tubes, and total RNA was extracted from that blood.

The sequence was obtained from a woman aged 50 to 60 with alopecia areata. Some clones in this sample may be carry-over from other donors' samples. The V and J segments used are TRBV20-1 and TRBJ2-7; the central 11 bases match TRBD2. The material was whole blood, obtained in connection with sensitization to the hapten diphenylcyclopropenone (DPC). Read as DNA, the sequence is TGCAGTGCTAGCCCGCTAGCGGGAGGCCGCTCCTACGAGCAGTACTTC. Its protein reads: CSASPLAGGRSYEQYF.